Listed here is a single T cell receptor (beta chain). CD8+ and CD4+ T cells from blood underwent TCR beta sequencing, which was carried out in a high-throughput format. The data stem from a study of CD8 T cells in Susac syndrome. Germline V gives CDR1 MNHEY, CDR2 SVGEGT. The V end was cut by 6 bases, the J end by 3 bases, with 12 bases between. This CDR3 contains 14 residues. Random hexamers were used to reverse transcribe the RNA input (about 0.45 to 1 ug). Amplification of the TCR beta CDR3 was carried out by immunoSEQ multiplex PCR, which spanned a total of 54 Vbeta and 13 Jbeta segments. TCRdb fed the immunoSEQ multiplex PCR reads into MiXCR, producing one record per CDR3 protein. The sample carries more than 75,000 distinct CDR3 sequences, roughly 91% recorded once.

This rearrangement joins TRBV6-2 or TRBV6-3 to TRBJ1-5, with D tentatively TRBD1 (5 bases). The sequencing input was CD8+ T cells from PBMCs. This receptor was identified in a human donor in good health. Here the CDR3 DNA reads TGTGCCAGCAGGCAAGACAGTCTCAATCAGCCCCAGCATTTT. Its protein product is CASRQDSLNQPQHF.